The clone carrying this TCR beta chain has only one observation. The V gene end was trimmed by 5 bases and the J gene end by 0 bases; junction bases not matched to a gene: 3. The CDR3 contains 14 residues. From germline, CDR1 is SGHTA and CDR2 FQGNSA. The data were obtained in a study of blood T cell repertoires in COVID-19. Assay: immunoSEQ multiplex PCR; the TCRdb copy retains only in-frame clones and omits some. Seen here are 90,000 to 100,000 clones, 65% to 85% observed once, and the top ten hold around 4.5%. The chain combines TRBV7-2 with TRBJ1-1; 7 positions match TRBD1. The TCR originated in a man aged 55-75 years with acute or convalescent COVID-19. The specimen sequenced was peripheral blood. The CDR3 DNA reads TGTGCCAGCAGCATGGGACAGTTGAACACTGAAGCTTTCTTT. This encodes CASSMGQLNTEAFF.